This T cell receptor (beta chain) was recovered during a study of T-cell reconstitution after alpha-beta-depleted transplantation in children. General study results and limits: Reports say that about two months after transplant, the alpha-beta T cells came out of several hundred graft clones that had expanded. Some patients owed their high day-60 TCRbeta diversity to surviving recipient T cells and thymic progenitors. After one year, T-cell counts and TCRbeta diversity mostly came from new T cells.

The TCRbeta library incorporated unique molecular identifiers. Using its own MiXCR run on the PCR reads, TCRdb lists one record per CDR3 protein. The sample lists about 170,000 distinct CDR3 sequences, roughly 11% occurring once. Trimming cost V 3 bases and J 3 bases, with 12 bases left between them. Germline V gene lookup returns CDR1 MDHEN and CDR2 SYDVKM. CDR3 length: 14 residues. This clonotype was counted ten times or more. Its matching antigen is unknown. The J gene is TRBJ2-7, the V gene TRBV28; D might be TRBD2 (7 bases). The sequence came from a boy aged 2 to 9 with acute myeloid leukemia, due to receive a stem cell transplant. Source: PBMCs, taken before TCRalphabeta/CD19-depleted stem cell transplant. The CDR3 coding sequence is TGTGCCAGCAGTTTTGCGGGGGCTGGCTACGAGCAGTACTTC. Encoded protein: CASSFAGAGYEQYF.